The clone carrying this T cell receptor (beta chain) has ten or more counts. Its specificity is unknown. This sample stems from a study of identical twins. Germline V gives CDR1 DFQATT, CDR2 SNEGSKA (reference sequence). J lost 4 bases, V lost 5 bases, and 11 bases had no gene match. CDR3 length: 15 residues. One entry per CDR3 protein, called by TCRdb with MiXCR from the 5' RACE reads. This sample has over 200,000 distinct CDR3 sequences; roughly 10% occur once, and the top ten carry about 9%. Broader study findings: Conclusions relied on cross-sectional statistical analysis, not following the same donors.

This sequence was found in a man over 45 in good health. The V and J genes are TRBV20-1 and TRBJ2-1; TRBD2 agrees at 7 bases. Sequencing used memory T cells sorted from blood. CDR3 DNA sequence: TGCAGTGCTCGGTCCGGGACTACCTTTTACAATGAGCAGTTCTTC. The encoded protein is CSARSGTTFYNEQFF.